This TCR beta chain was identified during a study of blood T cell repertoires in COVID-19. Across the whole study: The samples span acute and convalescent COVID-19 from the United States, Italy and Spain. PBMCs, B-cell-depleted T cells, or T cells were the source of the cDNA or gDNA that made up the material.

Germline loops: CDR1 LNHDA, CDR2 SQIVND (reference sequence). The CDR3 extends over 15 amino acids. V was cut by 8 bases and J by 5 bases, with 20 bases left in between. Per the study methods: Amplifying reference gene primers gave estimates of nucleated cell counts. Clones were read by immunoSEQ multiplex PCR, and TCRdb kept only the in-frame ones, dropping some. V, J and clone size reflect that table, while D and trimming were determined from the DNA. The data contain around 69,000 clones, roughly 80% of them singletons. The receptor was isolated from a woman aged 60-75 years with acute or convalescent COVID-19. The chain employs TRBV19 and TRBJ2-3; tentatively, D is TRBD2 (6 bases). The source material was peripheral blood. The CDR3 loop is CASSDNRRGKDTQYF. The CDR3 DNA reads TGTGCCAGTTCCGATAATCGGCGGGGCAAAGATACGCAGTATTTT.